The rows below give T cell receptor beta chains drawn from one sample of a study of PD-1 blockade in classical Hodgkin lymphoma. Assay used: immunoSEQ multiplex PCR; TCRdb lists only in-frame clones, some missing. The sample records fewer than 7,500 clones, around three fifths being singletons. The sequenced sample was CD8+ T cells from blood, obtained before the fourth cycle of nivolumab. These receptors came from a human donor with classical Hodgkin lymphoma. Both conserved end residues are part of each CDR3. A D gene is named only where the DNA matches it firmly. Rows give clone size only sometimes, using once, few, many, or a class for an expanded clone.

D gene: TRBD2
V gene: TRBV11-2
J gene: TRBJ2-7
clone size: -
CDR3 DNA: TGTGCCAGCAGCTTAACTTCTAGCGGGAGGGTGGACGACGAGCAGTACTTC
CDR3 protein: CASSLTSSGRVDDEQYF

D gene: -
V gene: TRBV4-1
J gene: TRBJ2-2
clone size: -
CDR3 DNA: TGCGCCAGCAGCCAAGTCCAGGGGAGGAGCACCGGGGAGCTGTTTTTT
CDR3 protein: CASSQVQGRSTGELFF

D gene: TRBD1
V gene: TRBV10-2
J gene: TRBJ2-5
clone size: few
CDR3 DNA: TGCGCCAGCACCCTGGACAGGTGGGAGACCCAGTACTTC
CDR3 protein: CASTLDRWETQYF

D gene: -
V gene: TRBV6-6
J gene: TRBJ1-4
clone size: -
CDR3 DNA: TGTGCCAGCAGAACGCCAAAGGCCTTCCCTTATGAAAAACTGTTTTTT
CDR3 protein: CASRTPKAFPYEKLFF

D gene: TRBD2
V gene: TRBV2
J gene: TRBJ2-1
clone size: -
CDR3 DNA: TGTGCCAGCACCCCCCCGGGAGGGACATACAATGAGCAGTTCTTC
CDR3 protein: CASTPPGGTYNEQFF

D gene: TRBD1
V gene: TRBV6-1
J gene: TRBJ2-5
clone size: few
CDR3 DNA: TGTGCCAGCAGTGACCCCGGACAGGGGGCGCGAGAGACCCAGTACTTC
CDR3 protein: CASSDPGQGARETQYF

D gene: TRBD2
V gene: TRBV28
J gene: TRBJ2-1
clone size: -
CDR3 DNA: TGTGCCAGCAGTTTTTTGCGGGAGCGGCCCAATGAGCAGTTCTTC
CDR3 protein: CASSFLRERPNEQFF

D gene: TRBD1
V gene: TRBV4-2
J gene: TRBJ1-4
clone size: -
CDR3 DNA: TGTGCCAGCAGCCTCGGGACAGGGCTGGGTGAAAAACTGTTTTTT
CDR3 protein: CASSLGTGLGEKLFF

D gene: -
V gene: TRBV7-3
J gene: TRBJ1-5
clone size: -
CDR3 DNA: TGTGCCAGCAGCTTAGGGGGGGCGAAACAGCCCCAGCATTTT
CDR3 protein: CASSLGGAKQPQHF

D gene: -
V gene: TRBV5-6
J gene: TRBJ2-7
clone size: -
CDR3 DNA: TGTGCCAGCAGAACCTACCAGTTCTGGGAGCAGTACTTC
CDR3 protein: CASRTYQFWEQYF

D gene: -
V gene: TRBV9
J gene: TRBJ2-2
clone size: -
CDR3 DNA: TGTGCCAGCAGCGTAGTGGGGGAAAGAACCGGGGAGCTGTTTTTT
CDR3 protein: CASSVVGERTGELFF

D gene: TRBD2
V gene: TRBV9
J gene: TRBJ2-7
clone size: -
CDR3 DNA: TGTGCCAGCAGCGTAGGTAGCGGGAGGGACAACGAGCAGTACTTC
CDR3 protein: CASSVGSGRDNEQYF

D gene: -
V gene: TRBV2
J gene: TRBJ2-1
clone size: -
CDR3 DNA: TGTGCCAGCAGGAGGACGGGACCCTACAATGAGCAGTTCTTC
CDR3 protein: CASRRTGPYNEQFF

D gene: -
V gene: TRBV5-1
J gene: TRBJ2-1
clone size: once
CDR3 DNA: TGCGCCAGCAGCTTGGTAGGGACGGAGTACAATGAGCAGTTCTTC
CDR3 protein: CASSLVGTEYNEQFF

D gene: -
V gene: TRBV7-2
J gene: TRBJ2-7
clone size: few
CDR3 DNA: TGTGCCAGCAGCCCCGGGTACGAGCAGTACTTC
CDR3 protein: CASSPGYEQYF

D gene: TRBD1
V gene: TRBV28
J gene: TRBJ1-2
clone size: -
CDR3 DNA: TGTGCCAGCAGCCCCCGGCGGGGACAGGGGGTCTATGGCTACACCTTC
CDR3 protein: CASSPRRGQGVYGYTF

D gene: -
V gene: TRBV27
J gene: TRBJ2-7
clone size: -
CDR3 DNA: TGTGCCAGCAGCCGGGCAGGCCCCGGGGACGAGCAGTACTTC
CDR3 protein: CASSRAGPGDEQYF

D gene: TRBD2
V gene: TRBV11-2
J gene: TRBJ2-1
clone size: few
CDR3 DNA: TGTGCCAGCAGCCCACGGACTAGCGGGTTCTACAATGAGCAGTTCTTC
CDR3 protein: CASSPRTSGFYNEQFF

D gene: TRBD1
V gene: TRBV19
J gene: TRBJ1-2
clone size: -
CDR3 DNA: TGTGCCAGTAGCCCGAATACCGGGACAGGGGTACTCTATGGCTACACCTTC
CDR3 protein: CASSPNTGTGVLYGYTF

D gene: -
V gene: TRBV7-6
J gene: TRBJ2-7
clone size: few
CDR3 DNA: TGTGCCAGCAGCTTGGCGGGGTTTGATGGCGAGCAGTACTTC
CDR3 protein: CASSLAGFDGEQYF

D gene: -
V gene: TRBV2
J gene: TRBJ1-2
clone size: large
CDR3 DNA: TGTGCCAGCAGTGAGCGTCAGTACGGCTACACCTTC
CDR3 protein: CASSERQYGYTF

D gene: -
V gene: TRBV4-1
J gene: TRBJ1-4
clone size: -
CDR3 DNA: TGCGCCAGCAGCCTCGGGCCTTATAATGAAAAACTGTTTTTT
CDR3 protein: CASSLGPYNEKLFF

D gene: TRBD1
V gene: TRBV9
J gene: TRBJ1-1
clone size: -
CDR3 DNA: TGTGCCAGCAGCCCCCGCGGGACAGGGTTTGTTAGCACTGAAGCTTTCTTT
CDR3 protein: CASSPRGTGFVSTEAFF